These T cell receptor beta chains were read from a single sample in a study of T cells after yellow fever vaccination. Via MiXCR, TCRdb re-called the 5' RACE reads, giving one row per CDR3 protein. The sample yields some 600,000 distinct CDR3 sequences, roughly a sixth seen once. This specimen consisted of PBMCs, obtained 5 to 6 days after the first yellow fever vaccination. These receptors all come from a man aged 18 to 35 who received the YFV17D yellow fever vaccine. Both conserved end residues are part of each CDR3. A D gene is named only where the DNA matches it firmly. Clone size, where shown, is once, few, many, or a class for clones that have expanded.

v_gene: TRBV6-5
d_gene: NA
j_gene: TRBJ1-2
abundance: many
CDR3aa: CASSYAGSRYGYTF
CDR3nt: TGTGCCAGCAGTTACGCGGGGAGTCGGTATGGCTACACCTTC

v_gene: TRBV5-5
d_gene: NA
j_gene: TRBJ1-4
abundance: many
CDR3aa: CASSLGLGGGRLGEKLFF
CDR3nt: TGTGCCAGCAGCTTGGGTCTCGGGGGTGGCCGGCTGGGTGAAAAACTGTTTTTT

v_gene: TRBV7-9
d_gene: NA
j_gene: TRBJ1-1
abundance: NA
CDR3aa: CASSFNQGNTEAFF
CDR3nt: TGTGCCAGCAGCTTTAACCAGGGGAACACTGAAGCTTTCTTT

v_gene: TRBV7-2
d_gene: NA
j_gene: TRBJ2-4
abundance: few
CDR3aa: CASSIGSTPNIQYF
CDR3nt: TGTGCCAGCAGTATAGGGTCCACTCCAAACATTCAGTACTTC

v_gene: TRBV30
d_gene: NA
j_gene: TRBJ1-2
abundance: few
CDR3aa: CAWNFQGQSDGYTF
CDR3nt: TGTGCCTGGAATTTCCAGGGGCAGTCGGATGGCTACACCTTC

v_gene: TRBV7-3
d_gene: NA
j_gene: TRBJ2-3
abundance: few
CDR3aa: CASSLKVGGDTQYF
CDR3nt: TGTGCCAGCAGCTTAAAAGTGGGAGGAGATACGCAGTATTTT

v_gene: TRBV29-1
d_gene: NA
j_gene: TRBJ1-2
abundance: NA
CDR3aa: CSVTDLILGGYTF
CDR3nt: TGCAGCGTCACCGATCTGATACTGGGAGGCTACACCTTC

v_gene: TRBV7-2
d_gene: NA
j_gene: TRBJ1-5
abundance: NA
CDR3aa: CASSSINQPQHF
CDR3nt: TGTGCCAGCAGCTCCATCAATCAGCCCCAGCATTTT

v_gene: TRBV5-1
d_gene: NA
j_gene: TRBJ2-1
abundance: few
CDR3aa: CASSYRMDGQQFF
CDR3nt: TGCGCCAGCAGCTACCGAATGGACGGTCAGCAGTTCTTC

v_gene: TRBV28
d_gene: NA
j_gene: TRBJ1-5
abundance: few
CDR3aa: CASSLSIGSNQPQHF
CDR3nt: TGTGCCAGCAGTTTATCTATAGGAAGCAATCAGCCCCAGCATTTT

v_gene: TRBV12-3/TRBV12-4
d_gene: NA
j_gene: TRBJ1-2
abundance: many
CDR3aa: CASRSGGSDYGYTF
CDR3nt: TGTGCCAGCAGATCGGGGGGCTCGGACTATGGCTACACCTTC

v_gene: TRBV5-4
d_gene: TRBD2
j_gene: TRBJ2-3
abundance: NA
CDR3aa: CASSIAGGADTQYF
CDR3nt: TGTGCCAGCAGCATAGCGGGGGGCGCAGATACGCAGTATTTT

v_gene: TRBV6-5
d_gene: NA
j_gene: TRBJ2-2
abundance: NA
CDR3aa: CASSFSTDPGQGGTLFF
CDR3nt: TGTGCCAGCAGTTTCTCCACCGATCCAGGGCAAGGGGGGACGCTGTTTTTT

v_gene: TRBV12-3/TRBV12-4
d_gene: NA
j_gene: TRBJ1-2
abundance: NA
CDR3aa: CASSFGGAGYTF
CDR3nt: TGTGCCAGCAGTTTTGGGGGGGCGGGCTACACCTTC

v_gene: TRBV7-9
d_gene: TRBD2
j_gene: TRBJ2-3
abundance: NA
CDR3aa: CASSRRSGGGTDTQYF
CDR3nt: TGTGCCAGCAGCCGGCGTAGCGGGGGAGGCACAGATACGCAGTATTTT

v_gene: TRBV5-6
d_gene: NA
j_gene: TRBJ2-5
abundance: NA
CDR3aa: CASSSGRGRETQYF
CDR3nt: TGTGCCAGCAGCTCAGGTCGGGGGAGAGAGACCCAGTACTTC

v_gene: TRBV5-1
d_gene: NA
j_gene: TRBJ2-2
abundance: few
CDR3aa: CASRSQARGTGELFF
CDR3nt: TGCGCCAGCAGATCACAGGCGCGCGGGACCGGGGAGCTGTTTTTT

v_gene: TRBV9
d_gene: NA
j_gene: TRBJ1-2
abundance: few
CDR3aa: CASSVQSDRAWGYTF
CDR3nt: TGTGCCAGCAGCGTACAATCCGACCGGGCCTGGGGCTACACCTTC

v_gene: TRBV4-3
d_gene: TRBD1
j_gene: TRBJ1-1
abundance: NA
CDR3aa: CASSTRNGTGGFNTEAFF
CDR3nt: TGCGCCAGCAGCACACGCAACGGGACAGGGGGATTCAACACTGAAGCTTTCTTT

v_gene: TRBV7-3
d_gene: NA
j_gene: TRBJ2-3
abundance: NA
CDR3aa: CASRVGRGTADTQYF
CDR3nt: TGTGCCAGCAGGGTCGGCAGGGGTACGGCAGATACGCAGTATTTT

v_gene: TRBV21-1
d_gene: NA
j_gene: TRBJ2-5
abundance: few
CDR3aa: CASSRNPPGTGESETQYF
CDR3nt: TGTGCCAGCAGCAGAAATCCGCCTGGGACAGGGGAATCGGAGACCCAGTACTTC

v_gene: TRBV2
d_gene: TRBD2
j_gene: TRBJ2-1
abundance: many
CDR3aa: CASSAGLAGTNEQFF
CDR3nt: TGTGCCAGCAGTGCGGGACTAGCGGGGACGAATGAGCAGTTCTTC

v_gene: TRBV4-3
d_gene: NA
j_gene: TRBJ2-1
abundance: few
CDR3aa: CASSQRGGSSYNEQFF
CDR3nt: TGCGCCAGCAGCCAACGGGGAGGAAGCTCCTACAATGAGCAGTTCTTC

v_gene: TRBV5-1
d_gene: NA
j_gene: TRBJ2-3
abundance: few
CDR3aa: CASSLGGEPRTQYF
CDR3nt: TGCGCCAGCAGCCTGGGTGGGGAACCCCGAACGCAGTATTTT

v_gene: TRBV29-1
d_gene: NA
j_gene: TRBJ1-1
abundance: few
CDR3aa: CSVAGGNTEAFF
CDR3nt: TGCAGCGTTGCGGGCGGGAACACTGAAGCTTTCTTT

v_gene: TRBV5-1
d_gene: NA
j_gene: TRBJ1-6
abundance: NA
CDR3aa: CASSPRGGGSYNSPLHF
CDR3nt: TGCGCCAGCAGCCCCCGGGGAGGGGGCTCCTATAATTCACCCCTCCACTTT

v_gene: TRBV6-2/TRBV6-3
d_gene: TRBD2
j_gene: TRBJ2-3
abundance: NA
CDR3aa: CASSSLAGGTLYTQYF
CDR3nt: TGTGCCAGCAGTTCCCTAGCGGGGGGGACCCTTTATACGCAGTATTTT

v_gene: TRBV9
d_gene: TRBD2
j_gene: TRBJ2-3
abundance: NA
CDR3aa: CASSPRTSYGTDTQYF
CDR3nt: TGTGCCAGCAGCCCACGGACTAGTTATGGCACAGATACGCAGTATTTT

v_gene: TRBV7-2
d_gene: TRBD2
j_gene: TRBJ2-5
abundance: few
CDR3aa: CASRSGGQAGTQYF
CDR3nt: TGTGCCAGCAGGAGCGGGGGGCAGGCTGGGACCCAGTACTTC

v_gene: TRBV13
d_gene: NA
j_gene: TRBJ2-1
abundance: NA
CDR3aa: CASSLGARDEQFF
CDR3nt: TGTGCCAGCAGCTTAGGGGCACGTGATGAGCAGTTCTTC

v_gene: TRBV6-2/TRBV6-3
d_gene: NA
j_gene: TRBJ2-1
abundance: few
CDR3aa: CASSSRYGQFF
CDR3nt: TGTGCCAGCAGTTCTAGGTATGGGCAGTTCTTC

v_gene: TRBV7-8
d_gene: TRBD1
j_gene: TRBJ1-1
abundance: NA
CDR3aa: CASSQGQQNTEAFF
CDR3nt: TGTGCCAGCAGCCAGGGACAGCAGAACACTGAAGCTTTCTTT

v_gene: TRBV4-3
d_gene: NA
j_gene: TRBJ2-5
abundance: few
CDR3aa: CASSQDGTKGVTQYF
CDR3nt: TGCGCCAGCAGCCAAGATGGGACTAAGGGGGTGACCCAGTACTTC

v_gene: TRBV7-2
d_gene: NA
j_gene: TRBJ2-1
abundance: NA
CDR3aa: CATAARDGQFF
CDR3nt: TGTGCCACAGCTGCCCGGGACGGGCAGTTCTTC

v_gene: TRBV2
d_gene: NA
j_gene: TRBJ2-1
abundance: few
CDR3aa: CASREAESSDNEQFF
CDR3nt: TGTGCCAGCAGGGAAGCGGAGAGTTCAGACAATGAGCAGTTCTTC

v_gene: TRBV7-2
d_gene: NA
j_gene: TRBJ2-5
abundance: few
CDR3aa: CASSSRLISGTQYF
CDR3nt: TGTGCCAGCAGCTCCAGACTGATCTCGGGGACCCAGTACTTC

v_gene: TRBV7-8
d_gene: NA
j_gene: TRBJ1-1
abundance: few
CDR3aa: CASSSVRENTEAFF
CDR3nt: TGTGCCAGCAGCTCTGTGAGGGAGAACACTGAAGCTTTCTTT

v_gene: TRBV6-5
d_gene: TRBD1
j_gene: TRBJ1-2
abundance: few
CDR3aa: CASSYQPRGQGARGYTF
CDR3nt: TGTGCCAGCAGTTACCAGCCTAGGGGACAGGGGGCGCGAGGCTACACCTTC

v_gene: TRBV15
d_gene: NA
j_gene: TRBJ2-1
abundance: NA
CDR3aa: CATSRGKDSYNEQFF
CDR3nt: TGTGCCACCAGCAGAGGAAAGGACTCCTACAATGAGCAGTTCTTC

v_gene: TRBV7-6
d_gene: NA
j_gene: TRBJ2-3
abundance: NA
CDR3aa: CASSVRLPTDTQYF
CDR3nt: TGTGCCAGCAGCGTCCGTCTTCCCACAGATACGCAGTATTTT

v_gene: TRBV5-1
d_gene: TRBD1
j_gene: TRBJ1-5
abundance: NA
CDR3aa: CASSLTDRSQPQHF
CDR3nt: TGCGCCAGCAGCTTGACGGACAGGAGTCAGCCCCAGCATTTT

v_gene: TRBV20-1
d_gene: NA
j_gene: TRBJ2-3
abundance: few
CDR3aa: CSATAPLGTDTQYF
CDR3nt: TGCAGTGCTACCGCCCCCTTAGGCACAGATACGCAGTATTTT